This T cell receptor (beta chain) emerged from a study of identical twins. Study findings and constraints: Models underpredicted monozygotic twin sharing of out-of-frame TCR alpha.

This clonotype was counted ten times or more. Its antigen is still unknown. TCRdb reprocessed the 5' RACE reads with MiXCR, giving one entry per CDR3 protein. This sample has 300,000 or so distinct CDR3 sequences, with 8.5% to 9.5% found just once. The CDR3 extends over 15 amino acids. After removal of 2 bases from V and 1 base from J, the junction contained 2 bases not matched to a gene. The V gene's germline CDR1 is MDHEN and CDR2 SYDVKM. This sample also appeared in a second study, on yellow fever vaccine responses in identical twins.

The sequence was obtained from a woman aged 18-29 years in good health. The sequencing sample was made of CD8+ T cells sorted from blood. The rearrangement joins TRBV28 to TRBJ2-7, with 10 bases matching TRBD2. CDR3 bases: TGTGCCAGCAGTTTAATAGCGGGAGGTTCCTACGAGCAGTACTTC. This sequence encodes CASSLIAGGSYEQYF.